The clone carrying this T cell receptor beta chain was detected once. With 2 bases removed from V and 4 bases from J, the gap between germline ends came to 14 bases. This CDR3 comprises 14 residues. Germline loops: CDR1 SQVTM, CDR2 ANQGSEA. Assay: immunoSEQ multiplex PCR; the TCRdb copy retains only in-frame clones and omits some. This sample has 70,000 to 95,000 clones, with roughly 95% found just once. The data stem from a study of siplizumab effects on memory and regulatory T cells. The chain is built from TRBV29-1 and TRBJ1-1, with D maybe TRBD1 (5 bases). The source material was naive CD4+ T cells sorted from blood. The clonotype originates from a human donor in good health. CDR3 bases: TGCAGCGTTGAAAGCGGACCCGGGGGCACTGAAGCTTTCTTT. It codes for CSVESGPGGTEAFF.